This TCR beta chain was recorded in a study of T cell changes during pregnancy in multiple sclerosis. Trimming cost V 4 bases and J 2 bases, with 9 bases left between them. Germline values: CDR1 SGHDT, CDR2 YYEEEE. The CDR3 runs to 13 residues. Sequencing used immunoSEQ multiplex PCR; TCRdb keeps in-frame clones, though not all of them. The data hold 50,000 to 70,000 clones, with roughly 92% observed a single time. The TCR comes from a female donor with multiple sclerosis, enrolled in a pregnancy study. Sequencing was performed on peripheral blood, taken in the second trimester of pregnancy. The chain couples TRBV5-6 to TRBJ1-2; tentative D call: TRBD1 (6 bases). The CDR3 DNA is TGTGCCAGCAGCGGGGACATCAACTATGGCTACACCTTC. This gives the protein CASSGDINYGYTF.